The T cell receptor (beta chain) described here comes from a study of T cells in Graves' hyperthyroidism and ophthalmopathy. Whole-study results and caveats: Blood also carried most thyroid clonotypes expanded above 0.001.

Not enrolled were patients with uncontrolled infection, other autoimmune disease, pregnancy or lactation. In its sample, this clonotype was seen many times. As yet, its antigen is unknown. Template material for amplifying TCR beta CDR3 regions consisted of RNA transcripts. The HTBI primer set was used in a first-round RT-PCR of the TCR CDR3. A single record per CDR3 protein comes from TCRdb applying MiXCR to the multiplex PCR reads. The profile shows hundreds of thousands of distinct CDR3 sequences, roughly 45% of them singletons. CDR1 is LNHDA and CDR2 is SQIVND in the germline V gene (reference sequence). The CDR3 extends over 16 amino acids. The ends lost 6 bases at V and 4 bases at J; junction bases unmatched: 12.

Material for sequencing was peripheral blood or thyroid tissue (not recorded which). The V call is TRBV19, the J call TRBJ1-2; 9 bases are shared with TRBD1. The receptor comes from an adult man with Graves' disease, either hyperthyroidism or ophthalmopathy (not recorded which). CDR3 amino acids: CASSGQGGDRVYGYTF. Here the CDR3 DNA reads TGTGCCAGTAGCGGACAGGGTGGGGACAGGGTCTATGGCTACACCTTC.